The 21 T cell receptor beta chains given below trace back to one sample, sequenced in a study of identical twins. One entry per CDR3 protein, called by TCRdb with MiXCR from the 5' RACE reads. The table shows a few hundred thousand distinct CDR3 sequences, with roughly a quarter occurring only once. This same sample was also taken into another study, of T cells expressing NK-cell markers.

The sequencing sample was made of CD4+ T cells sorted from blood. The receptors shown here come from a woman between 18 and 29 years old in good health.

V and J are TRBV25-1 and TRBJ1-1; no clear D gene. Trimming removed 7 bases at V and 0 bases at J, with 9 bases between. The CDR3 sequence is 13 residues long. Per germline, CDR1 MGHDK and CDR2 SYGVNS. This chain's CDR3 is CASKRTLNTEAFF. The CDR3 nucleotides are TGTGCCAGCAAACGGACCCTGAACACTGAAGCTTTCTTT.

The table lists this clonotype with many counts. The CDR3 DNA is TGTGCCAGCAGTTACTACAGGGGGCGCGGGGGCTACACCTTC. It codes for CASSYYRGRGGYTF. The rearrangement joins TRBV6-5 to TRBJ1-2; 9 positions match TRBD1. The CDR3 sequence is 14 residues long. With 1 base clipped from V and 8 bases from J, the junction kept 5 bases outside the gene matches. In germline, CDR1 is MNHEY, CDR2 SVGAGI.

The chain combines TRBV12-3 or TRBV12-4 with TRBJ1-4; TRBD1 aligns across 7 bases. With 5 bases clipped from V and 5 bases from J, the junction kept 8 bases outside the gene matches. The CDR3 has 15 residues. CDR3 bases: TGTGCCAGCAGTAAAGCGGACAGGTCGAATGAAAAACTGTTTTTT. As protein: CASSKADRSNEKLFF.

The rearrangement links TRBV5-5 to TRBJ2-3; TRBD1 matches at 12 bases. The CDR3 covers 16 residues. Germline V gene sequence: CDR1 SGHKS, CDR2 YYEKEE (reference sequence). Trimming at V came to 4 bases and at J to 3 bases, leaving 6 bases not matched to a gene. The CDR3 DNA reads TGTGCCAGCAGCGGGGGGACAGGGGGCAGAACAGATACGCAGTATTTT. It encodes CASSGGTGGRTDTQYF.

The J gene is TRBJ2-3, the V gene TRBV6-5; no clear D gene. Between the trimmed V and J ends, which lost 2 bases and 6 bases, there was a span of 9 bases. The CDR3 has 13 residues. Germline V gives CDR1 MNHEY, CDR2 SVGAGI. The CDR3 nucleotides read TGTGCCAGCAGTTACCGAACCTGGGATACGCAGTATTTT. It specifies CASSYRTWDTQYF.

This chain joins TRBV18 and TRBJ2-7; D is perhaps TRBD2 (5 bases). V lost 3 bases, J lost 0 bases, and 12 bases lay in between. There are 15 residues in the CDR3. In germline, CDR1 is KGHSH, CDR2 LQKENI. CDR3 region: CASSPFGVSSYEQYF. DNA of the CDR3: TGTGCCAGCTCACCTTTCGGGGTCAGCTCCTACGAGCAGTACTTC.

The chain carries TRBV3-1 and TRBJ2-5; unclear D gene. From germline, CDR1 is LGHDT and CDR2 YNNKEL (reference sequence). V was cut by 0 bases and J by 5 bases, with 13 bases left in between. There are 15 residues in the CDR3. The CDR3 nucleotides are TGTGCCAGCAGCCAAGAAATGCTAGAAAGGGAGACCCAGTACTTC. It specifies CASSQEMLERETQYF.

There are a few counts of this clonotype. The chain is built from TRBV20-1 and TRBJ2-3; 7 bases align to TRBD2. The junction had 12 bases not matched to a gene; V was cut back by 0 bases and J by 6 bases. The CDR3 length is 16 residues. Germline V gene lookup returns CDR1 DFQATT and CDR2 SNEGSKA (reference sequence). In nucleotides, the CDR3 is TGCAGTGCTAGAGACAACCGGGACTATCGCCAGGATACGCAGTATTTT. It specifies CSARDNRDYRQDTQYF.

The table lists this clonotype with a few counts. The rearrangement links TRBV6-2 or TRBV6-3 to TRBJ1-2, with a weak D call TRBD1 (5 bases). V dropped 6 bases and J dropped 2 bases, with 22 bases sitting between them. The CDR3 extends over 17 amino acids. Looked up from germline, CDR1 is MNHEY and CDR2 is SVGEGT. The CDR3 DNA sequence: TGTGCCAGCAGACACCATCAGAGGGGCCGTCCCAACTATGGCTACACCTTC. Protein: CASRHHQRGRPNYGYTF.

The chain joins TRBV29-1 to TRBJ2-5; D not resolved. There are 13 residues in the CDR3. The V gene lost 4 bases and the J gene lost 1 base, with 10 bases spanning the gap. The V gene's germline CDR1 is SQVTM and CDR2 ANQGSEA. CDR3 protein: CSVGNRFQETQYF. The CDR3, as DNA: TGCAGCGTTGGAAACAGATTCCAAGAGACCCAGTACTTC.

The rearrangement joins TRBV4-3 to TRBJ2-3; D uncertain. The CDR3 loop spans 14 amino acids. Germline V gene data show CDR1 as LGHNA and CDR2 as YSLEER. V lost 0 bases to trimming and J lost 6 bases, with 10 bases between them. CDR3 in amino acids: CASSQDSVRDTQYF. The DNA of the CDR3 is TGCGCCAGCAGCCAAGATTCGGTCCGGGATACGCAGTATTTT.

V usage is TRBV20-1 and J usage is TRBJ2-5; 9 bases align to TRBD2. The germline CDR1 and CDR2 sequences are DFQATT and SNEGSKA (reference sequence). The CDR3 loop spans 15 amino acids. The V gene end was trimmed by 2 bases and the J gene end by 4 bases; junction bases not matched to a gene: 8. CDR3 residues: CSARRSGRTRETQYF. DNA of the CDR3: TGCAGTGCTAGAAGGAGCGGGAGGACGCGAGAGACCCAGTACTTC.

This clonotype was seen a handful of times. The chain has TRBV29-1 and TRBJ2-7; D is undetermined. V lost 4 bases and J 5 bases, leaving 12 bases between the germline ends. The CDR3 runs to 12 residues. Germline assignment: CDR1 SQVTM and CDR2 ANQGSEA. The CDR3 protein is CSVVIIRNEQYF. The DNA of the CDR3 is TGCAGCGTTGTTATAATCCGGAACGAGCAGTACTTC.

The chain couples TRBV4-2 to TRBJ2-5, with D unresolved. This CDR3 region has 15 residues. Germline CDR1 reads LGHNA; CDR2 reads YNFKEQ. Trimming took off 0 bases at V and 4 bases at J, with 12 bases between the two ends. DNA for the CDR3: TGTGCCAGCAGCCAAGATTCCCGATCCCGAGAGACCCAGTACTTC. Its translation: CASSQDSRSRETQYF.

This chain connects TRBV14 to TRBJ2-6; D unclear. The V end lost 3 bases, the J end lost 2 bases, and 11 bases lay between the germline ends. This CDR3 is built from 16 residues. The V gene's germline CDR1 is SGHDN and CDR2 FVKESK. The CDR3 nucleotides read TGTGCCAGCAGCCATCTACTGGCTCCTGGGGCCAACGTCCTGACTTTC. Its translation: CASSHLLAPGANVLTF.

This clonotype was detected a few times. V and J are TRBV10-1 and TRBJ1-5; D possibly corresponds to TRBD1 (6 bases). CDR3 length equals 13 residues. V lost 1 base, J lost 5 bases, and 6 bases lay in between. The germline gives CDR1 WNHNN, CDR2 SYGVQD (reference sequence). The CDR3 bases are TGCGCCAGCAGTGAGTACAGGGATCAGCCCCAGCATTTT. Translating gives CASSEYRDQPQHF.

This rearrangement joins TRBV6-2 or TRBV6-3 to TRBJ2-5; TRBD2 is a possible D gene (6 bases). V shed 7 bases and J shed 5 bases, with 14 bases lying between them. There are 13 residues in the CDR3. Germline lookup yields CDR1 MNHEY and CDR2 SVGEGT. This CDR3 is CASKLREWETQYF. CDR3 nucleotides: TGTGCCAGCAAATTGCGGGAATGGGAGACCCAGTACTTC.

Only a few counts were recorded for this clonotype. J is TRBJ2-5 and V is TRBV7-2, with 7 bases identical to TRBD1. The J segment lost 5 bases and the V segment lost 11 bases, leaving 11 bases of the junction unmatched. CDR3 length equals 13 residues. Germline-derived CDR1 and CDR2 are SGHTA and FQGNSA. CDR3 sequence (DNA): TGTGCCTCCGGACGACAGGGATTGGAGACCCAGTACTTC. Its protein product is CASGRQGLETQYF.

This clonotype has only a few counts. This CDR3 reads CASSSLIGSAGELFF. The DNA for the CDR3 is TGTGCCAGCTCCAGCTTGATTGGGAGCGCCGGGGAGCTGTTTTTT. The chain carries TRBV7-2 and TRBJ2-2; weak D call: TRBD2 (5 bases). CDR3 length: 15 amino acids. Trimming removed 8 bases from V and 6 bases from J, with 19 bases in between. The germline gives CDR1 SGHTA, CDR2 FQGNSA.

This clonotype turned up a few times. The rearrangement links TRBV29-1 to TRBJ1-2; perhaps TRBD1 as D (5 bases). CDR3 length equals 11 residues. The germline V and J ends were trimmed by 5 bases and 2 bases, with 6 bases remaining between them. Germline V gene data show CDR1 as SQVTM and CDR2 as ANQGSEA. The CDR3 nucleotides read TGCAGCGTTCAGGGAAACTATGGCTACACCTTC. Translated, it gives CSVQGNYGYTF.

The V call is TRBV7-3, the J call TRBJ1-2; D is uncertain. V was trimmed by 6 bases and J by 5 bases, leaving 13 bases between them. This CDR3 is built from 13 residues. From germline, CDR1 is SGHTA and CDR2 FQGTGA. The CDR3 DNA is TGTGCCAGCAGACCAAGGGCGGGGTATGGCTACACCTTC. As protein: CASRPRAGYGYTF.